This T cell receptor beta chain was identified during a study of cytomegalovirus exposure and HLA in healthy donors. Per germline, CDR1 MNHNY and CDR2 SVGAGI (reference sequence). This CDR3 contains 13 residues. V was clipped by 6 bases and J by 7 bases, with 13 bases between them. The PCR made use of 60 Vbeta and 13 Jbeta primers. Clones were read by immunoSEQ multiplex PCR, and TCRdb kept only the in-frame ones, dropping some. The sample consists of 200,000 or so clones, less than 90% of them appearing once. The V call is TRBV6-6, the J call TRBJ2-1, with D maybe TRBD1 (6 bases). What was sequenced was PBMCs. The TCR sequence derives from a boy aged 5-17 years in good health and CMV-seronegative. The CDR3: CASSLQGVNEQFF. CDR3 nucleotide sequence: TGTGCCAGCAGCCTACAGGGAGTGAATGAGCAGTTCTTC.